This TCR beta chain was documented in a study of breast tumors, draining lymph nodes, adjacent tissues. TCRdb ran MiXCR on the multiplex PCR reads and lists one entry per CDR3 protein. The sample includes 200,000 to 250,000 distinct CDR3 sequences, 30% to 35% of them seen just once. Breast cancer patients provided tissue from their axillary draining lymph nodes. This clonotype was detected a few times. Antigen: not known. The study, taken as a whole, reports: Compared with basal-like, luminal-like tumors shared significantly more repertoire with nontumor tissue. Compared with lymph nodes, tumors were less diverse; compared with nontumor tissue, more. Data only fit, rather than demonstrated, lymph node origin of most tumor T cells. Findings are consistent with lymph node origin and intratumoral expansion of most tumor T cells.

The material sequenced was axillary lymph node tissue. This receptor was identified in a female donor with breast cancer. Some clones in this sample may be carry-over from other donors' samples.

CDR3 coding DNA: TGTGCCACGCTCCCGGGTGCAAATTTGAGCCCCTACAATGAGCAGTTCTTC. This encodes CATLPGANLSPYNEQFF. The V gene is TRBV6-9, the J gene TRBJ2-1; no clear D gene. Per germline, CDR1 MNHGY and CDR2 SVAAGI. This CDR3 has 17 amino acids. V lost 10 bases to trimming and J lost 2 bases, with 24 bases between them.